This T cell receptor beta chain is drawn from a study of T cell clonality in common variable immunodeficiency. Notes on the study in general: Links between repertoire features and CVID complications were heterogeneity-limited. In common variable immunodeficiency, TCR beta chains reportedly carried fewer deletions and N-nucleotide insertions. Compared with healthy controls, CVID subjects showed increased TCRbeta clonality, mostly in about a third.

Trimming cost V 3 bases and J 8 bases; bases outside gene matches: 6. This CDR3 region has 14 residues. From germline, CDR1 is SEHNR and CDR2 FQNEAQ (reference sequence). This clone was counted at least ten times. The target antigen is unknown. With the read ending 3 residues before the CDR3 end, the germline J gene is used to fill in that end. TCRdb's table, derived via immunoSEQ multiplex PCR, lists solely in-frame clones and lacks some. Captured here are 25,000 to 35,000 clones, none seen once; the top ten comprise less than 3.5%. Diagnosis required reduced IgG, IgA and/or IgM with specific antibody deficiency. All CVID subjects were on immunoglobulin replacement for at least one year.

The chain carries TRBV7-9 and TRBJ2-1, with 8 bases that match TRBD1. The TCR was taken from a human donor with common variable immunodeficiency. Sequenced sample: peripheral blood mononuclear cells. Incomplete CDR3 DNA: TGTGCCAGCAGCTTGACAGGGGACGCAGATGAG. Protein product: CASSLTGDADE. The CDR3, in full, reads CASSLTGDADEQFF.